This entry lists 10 T cell receptor beta chains sequenced from one sample in a study of beta chain features in type 1 diabetes. Reverse transcribing all isolated RNA meant expressed TCRB transcripts were sequenced. Only in-frame clones appear in the TCRdb table, and some are missing; sequencing was by immunoSEQ multiplex PCR. Among almost 350,000 clones listed, under 8.5% were seen once. The source material was central memory CD4+ T cells from blood. The source is a woman between 18 and 29 years old in good health.

This clone has just a few counts. The CDR3 sequence: CASSLSHRALAYEQYF. The DNA of the CDR3 is TGTGCCAGCAGCTTATCCCACAGAGCCCTAGCATACGAGCAGTACTTC. This sequence joins TRBV7-8 and TRBJ2-7; the D gene is possibly TRBD2 (5 bases). This CDR3 contains 16 residues. Germline V gene data show CDR1 as SGHVS and CDR2 as FQNEAQ. Deletions cut 2 bases from V and 4 bases from J, with 18 bases between.

This sequence joins TRBV5-6 and TRBJ2-3; no reliable D call. The V and J ends lost 2 bases and 6 bases respectively, with 13 bases between them. Looked up from germline, CDR1 is SGHDT and CDR2 is YYEEEE. This CDR3 spans 14 amino acids. CDR3 loop: CASSFTGLMDTQYF. The CDR3 DNA reads TGTGCCAGCAGCTTTACGGGCCTAATGGATACGCAGTATTTT.

This clone was seen a handful of times. V gene TRBV7-9 combines with J gene TRBJ2-2, with 7 bases identical to TRBD2. The germline CDR1 and CDR2 sequences are SEHNR and FQNEAQ (reference sequence). This CDR3 comprises 15 residues. V was pared by 6 bases and J by 0 bases, with 4 bases of the junction left unmatched. CDR3 sequence: CASRKSGANTGELFF. For the CDR3, the DNA is TGTGCCAGCAGAAAGAGCGGGGCGAACACCGGGGAGCTGTTTTTT.

About this clone: This may be a read error, as it is one base from a much larger clone. The V gene is TRBV5-1, the J gene TRBJ2-2; D gene ambiguous. Trimming took off 4 bases at V and 1 base at J, with 2 bases between the two ends. The CDR3 covers 12 residues. Germline assignment: CDR1 SGHRS and CDR2 YFSETQ. CDR3 protein: CASSLNTGELFF. The CDR3 nucleotides read TGCGCCAGCAGCCTGAACACCGGGGAGCTGTTTTTT.

This clone turned up a few times. This chain uses TRBV18 with TRBJ2-1; 7 nucleotides match TRBD2. CDR1 and CDR2 from the germline V gene are KGHSH and LQKENI. J lost 1 base, V lost 1 base, and 4 bases had no gene match. CDR3 size: 16 residues. The CDR3 region is CASSPLGLGSYNEQFF. CDR3 nucleotide sequence: TGTGCCAGCTCACCACTTGGACTAGGGTCCTACAATGAGCAGTTCTTC.

This clone was seen more than once but under ten times. The rearrangement uses TRBV6-6 and TRBJ2-7, with a tentative D call TRBD2 (5 bases). V was shortened by 6 bases and J by 6 bases, with 15 bases between the two germline ends. CDR1 MNHNY and CDR2 SVGAGI come from the germline V gene (reference sequence). This CDR3 spans 13 amino acids. CDR3 nucleotides: TGTGCCAGCAGATCCACTAGGACGAGCGAGCAGTACTTC. Translated: CASRSTRTSEQYF.

The rearrangement joins TRBV6-6 to TRBJ1-1, with D possibly matching TRBD1 (6 bases). This CDR3 spans 13 amino acids. In germline, CDR1 is MNHNY, CDR2 SVGAGI (reference sequence). The V end was cut by 2 bases, the J end by 6 bases, with 10 bases between. CDR3 sequence: CASSYTHRAEAFF. In DNA form, the CDR3 reads TGTGCCAGCAGTTACACACACAGGGCTGAAGCTTTCTTT.

The gene calls are TRBV5-1 and TRBJ2-3, with TRBD1 matching over 9 bases. V dropped 5 bases and J dropped 5; count of bases not matched to a gene: 15. Germline V gene lookup returns CDR1 SGHRS and CDR2 YFSETQ. The CDR3 sequence is 17 residues long. CDR3 nucleotide sequence: TGCGCCAGCAGAACAGGGGGCTCTCGCACCACTGGAGATACGCAGTATTTT. Translating it yields CASRTGGSRTTGDTQYF.

This clone was counted only a few times. This chain joins TRBV7-9 and TRBJ2-5; possibly TRBD2 for D (6 bases). The J call is doubtful: the DNA matches TRBJ2-7 better. This CDR3 has 16 residues. The germline gives CDR1 SEHNR, CDR2 FQNEAQ (reference sequence). CDR3 sequence reads: CASSRSSSASSYEQYF. The CDR3 nucleotides are TGTGCCAGCAGCCGCAGTTCTAGCGCTTCCTCCTACGAGCAGTACTTC.

The J gene is TRBJ1-4, the V gene TRBV6-5; TRBD1 might be the D (5 bases). This CDR3 is built from 15 residues. The V gene lost 2 bases and the J gene lost 5 bases, with 12 bases spanning the gap. Germline CDR1 MNHEY, CDR2 SVGAGI. CDR3 amino acids: CASSYRGAVNEKLFF. CDR3 bases: TGTGCCAGCAGTTACCGAGGGGCCGTCAATGAAAAACTGTTTTTT.